Described below is a single T cell receptor beta chain sequence and its context. The antigen is undetermined. The CDR3 runs to 14 residues. V trimming: 5 bases; J trimming: 6 bases; junction bases outside the gene matches: 7. The V gene's germline CDR1 is MNHEY and CDR2 SVGAGI. TCRdb keeps only in-frame clones here, not all; method: immunoSEQ multiplex PCR. This sample has 90,000 to 150,000 clones; 70% to 90% occur once, and the top ten carry 8.4%. This sample was included in a study of T cell responses to AZD1222 COVID-19 vaccine. Study-wide findings and caveats: Recipients of two AZD1222 doses showed rising Spike-specific TCR breadth and depth. At baseline, seropositivity was found in only six or seven AZD1222 recipients. Clonal diversity was possibly underestimated, and white British individuals and females predominated among donors. Among spike-specific TCRs, nearly half reportedly target unmutated variant regions.

This receptor was identified in an adult in good health. The chain combines TRBV6-5 with TRBJ2-5; 9 positions agree with TRBD2. The input for sequencing was peripheral blood, taken on day 0 of AZD1222 vaccination. The CDR3 DNA is TGTGCCAGCAGTCCACGGACTAGCGTTAAGACCCAGTACTTC. This gives the protein CASSPRTSVKTQYF.